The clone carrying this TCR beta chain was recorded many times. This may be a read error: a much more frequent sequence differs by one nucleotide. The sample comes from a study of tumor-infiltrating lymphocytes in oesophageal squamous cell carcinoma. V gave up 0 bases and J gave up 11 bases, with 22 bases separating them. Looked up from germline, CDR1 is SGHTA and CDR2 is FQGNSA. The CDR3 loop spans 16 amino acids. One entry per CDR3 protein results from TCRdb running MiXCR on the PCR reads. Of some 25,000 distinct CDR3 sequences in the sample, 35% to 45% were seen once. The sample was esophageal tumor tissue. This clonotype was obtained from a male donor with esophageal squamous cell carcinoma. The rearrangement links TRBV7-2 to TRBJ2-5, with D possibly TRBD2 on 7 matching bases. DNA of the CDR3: TGTGCCAGCAGCTTAGCCGCGGGGGCGGCTTACAATGAGCAGTACTTC. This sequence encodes CASSLAAGAAYNEQYF.